Reported below is one T cell receptor (beta chain). Trimming removed 4 bases from V and 0 bases from J; junction bases left unmatched: 4. The CDR3 spans 16 residues. Germline V CDR1 and CDR2: MDHEN, SYDVKM. Repertoires were generated with immunoSEQ multiplex PCR, while TCRdb's copy carries only in-frame clones and drops some. The table lists about 100,000 clones, roughly nine tenths of them singletons. This entry belongs to a study of OX40 agonist ivuxolimab in advanced cancers. Study overall: Patients received the agonistic anti-OX40 (CD134) antibody ivuxolimab.

Sequencing was performed on CD4+ or CD8+ T cells sorted from blood, taken in a trial of the OX40 agonist ivuxolimab. The rearrangement uses TRBV28 and TRBJ2-1; 9 bases line up with TRBD2. The receptor comes from an adult with an advanced solid tumor such as melanoma, head and neck, liver or kidney cancer. The CDR3 nucleotides read TGTGCCAGCAGTTCTAGCGGGGTCCGCTCCTACAATGAGCAGTTCTTC. Translation gives CASSSSGVRSYNEQFF.